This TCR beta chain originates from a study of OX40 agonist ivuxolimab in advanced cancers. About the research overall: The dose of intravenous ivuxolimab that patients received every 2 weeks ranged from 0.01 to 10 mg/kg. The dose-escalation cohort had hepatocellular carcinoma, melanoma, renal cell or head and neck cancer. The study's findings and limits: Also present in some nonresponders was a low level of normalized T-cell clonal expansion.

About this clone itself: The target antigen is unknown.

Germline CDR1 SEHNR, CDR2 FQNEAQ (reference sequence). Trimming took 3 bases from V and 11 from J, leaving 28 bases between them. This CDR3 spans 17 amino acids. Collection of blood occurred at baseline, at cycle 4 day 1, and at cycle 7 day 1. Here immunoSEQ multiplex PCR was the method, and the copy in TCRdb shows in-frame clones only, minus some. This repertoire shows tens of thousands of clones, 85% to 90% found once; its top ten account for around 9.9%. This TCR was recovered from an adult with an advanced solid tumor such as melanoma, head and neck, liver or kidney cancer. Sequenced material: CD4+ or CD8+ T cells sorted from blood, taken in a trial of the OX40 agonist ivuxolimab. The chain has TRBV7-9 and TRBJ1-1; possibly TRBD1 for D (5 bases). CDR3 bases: TGTGCCAGCAGCTTTCCGACGGGGGGGTTCGCCCTCTCTCGGGCTTTCTTT. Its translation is CASSFPTGGFALSRAFF.